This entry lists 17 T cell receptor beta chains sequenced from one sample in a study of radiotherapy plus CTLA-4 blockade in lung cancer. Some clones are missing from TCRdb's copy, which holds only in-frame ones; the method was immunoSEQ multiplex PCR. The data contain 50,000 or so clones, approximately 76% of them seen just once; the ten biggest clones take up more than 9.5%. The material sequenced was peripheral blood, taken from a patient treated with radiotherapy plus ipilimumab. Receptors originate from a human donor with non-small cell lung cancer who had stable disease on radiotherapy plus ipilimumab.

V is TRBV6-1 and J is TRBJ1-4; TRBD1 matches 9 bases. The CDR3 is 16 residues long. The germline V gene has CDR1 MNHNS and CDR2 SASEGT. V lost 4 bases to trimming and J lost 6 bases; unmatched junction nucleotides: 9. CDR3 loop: CASSAAGTGLYEKLFF. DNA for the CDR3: TGTGCCAGCAGTGCAGCCGGGACAGGGTTATATGAAAAACTGTTTTTT.

This CDR3 is CASSSNRALRTQYF. DNA of the CDR3: TGTGCCAGCAGCTCAAACAGGGCCCTTAGGACCCAGTACTTC. The chain employs TRBV11-2 and TRBJ2-5; a weak D match, TRBD1 (6 bases). This CDR3 has 14 amino acids. Germline lookup yields CDR1 SGHAT and CDR2 FQNNGV. Trimming cost V 4 bases and J 7 bases, with 16 bases left between them.

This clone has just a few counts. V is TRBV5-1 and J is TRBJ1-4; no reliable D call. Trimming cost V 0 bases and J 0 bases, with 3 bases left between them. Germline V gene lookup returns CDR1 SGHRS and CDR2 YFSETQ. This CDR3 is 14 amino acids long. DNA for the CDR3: TGCGCCAGCAGCTTGGGGACAACTAATGAAAAACTGTTTTTT. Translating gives CASSLGTTNEKLFF.

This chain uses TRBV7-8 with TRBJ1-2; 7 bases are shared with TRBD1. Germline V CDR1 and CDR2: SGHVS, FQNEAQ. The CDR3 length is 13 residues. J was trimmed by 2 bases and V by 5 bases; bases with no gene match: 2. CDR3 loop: CASSPTGNYGYTF. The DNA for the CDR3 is TGTGCCAGCAGCCCGACAGGGAACTATGGCTACACCTTC.

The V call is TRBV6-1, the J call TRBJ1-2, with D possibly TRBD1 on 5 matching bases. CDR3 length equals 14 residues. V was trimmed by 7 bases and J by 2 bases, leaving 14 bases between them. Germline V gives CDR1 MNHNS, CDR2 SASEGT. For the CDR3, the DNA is TGTGCCAGCAAAACTTCGACAGCGAACTATGGCTACACCTTC. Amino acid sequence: CASKTSTANYGYTF.

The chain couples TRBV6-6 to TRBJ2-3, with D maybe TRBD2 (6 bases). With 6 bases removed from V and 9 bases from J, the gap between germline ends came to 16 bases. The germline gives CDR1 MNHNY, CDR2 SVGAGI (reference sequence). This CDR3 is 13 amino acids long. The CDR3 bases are TGTGCCAGCAGCCCGGGGGATTTGGGAACGCAGTATTTT. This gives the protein CASSPGDLGTQYF.

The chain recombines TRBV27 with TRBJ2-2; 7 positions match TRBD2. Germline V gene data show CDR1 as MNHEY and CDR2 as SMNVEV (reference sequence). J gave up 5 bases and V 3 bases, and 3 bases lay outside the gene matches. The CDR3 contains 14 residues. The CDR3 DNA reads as TGTGCCAGCAGTTTGCAGGGAGGGACCGGGGAGCTGTTTTTT. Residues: CASSLQGGTGELFF.

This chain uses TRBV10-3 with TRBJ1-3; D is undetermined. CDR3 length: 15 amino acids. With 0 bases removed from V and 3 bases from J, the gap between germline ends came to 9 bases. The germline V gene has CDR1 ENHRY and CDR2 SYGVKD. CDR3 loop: CAISESRNSGNTIYF. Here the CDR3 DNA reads TGTGCCATCAGTGAGTCGAGGAATAGTGGAAACACCATATATTTT.

The CDR3: CASRAPATNEKLFF. Here the CDR3 DNA reads TGTGCCAGCAGGGCGCCTGCAACTAATGAAAAACTGTTTTTT. V gene TRBV6-5 combines with J gene TRBJ1-4, with D uncertain. V shed 6 bases and J shed 0 bases, with 8 bases lying between them. CDR1 MNHEY and CDR2 SVGAGI come from the germline V gene. The CDR3 extends over 14 amino acids.

The chain's CDR3 is CASSLTGESYEQYF. In DNA form, the CDR3 reads TGTGCCAGCAGCTTAACAGGGGAATCCTACGAGCAGTACTTC. The gene calls are TRBV7-9 and TRBJ2-7; 7 positions match TRBD1. Germline assignment: CDR1 SEHNR and CDR2 FQNEAQ (reference sequence). The CDR3 length is 14 residues. Trimming took 2 bases from V and 1 from J; bases not matched to a gene: 2.

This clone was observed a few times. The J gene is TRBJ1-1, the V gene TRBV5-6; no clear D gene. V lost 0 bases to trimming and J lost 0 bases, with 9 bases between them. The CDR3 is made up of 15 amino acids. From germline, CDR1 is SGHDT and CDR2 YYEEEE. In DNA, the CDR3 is TGTGCCAGCAGCTTGGCTGCCCCGATGAACACTGAAGCTTTCTTT. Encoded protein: CASSLAAPMNTEAFF.

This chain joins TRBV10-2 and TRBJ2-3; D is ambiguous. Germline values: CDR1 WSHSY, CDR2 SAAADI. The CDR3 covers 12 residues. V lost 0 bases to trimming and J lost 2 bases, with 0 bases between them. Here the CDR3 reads CASSESTDTQYF. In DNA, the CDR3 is TGCGCCAGCAGTGAGTCCACAGATACGCAGTATTTT.

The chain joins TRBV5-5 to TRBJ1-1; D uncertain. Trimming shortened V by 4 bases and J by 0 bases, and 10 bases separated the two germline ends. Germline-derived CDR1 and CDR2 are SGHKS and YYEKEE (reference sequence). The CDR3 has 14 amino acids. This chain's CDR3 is CASSARVLNTEAFF. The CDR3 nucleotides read TGTGCCAGCAGCGCTAGGGTGTTGAACACTGAAGCTTTCTTT. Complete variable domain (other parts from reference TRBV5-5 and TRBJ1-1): DAGVTQSPTHLIKTRGQQVTLRCSPISGHKSVSWYQQVLGQGPQFIFQYYEKEERGRGNFPDRFSARQFPNYSSELNVNALLLGDSALYLCASSARVLNTEAFFGQGTRLTVV.

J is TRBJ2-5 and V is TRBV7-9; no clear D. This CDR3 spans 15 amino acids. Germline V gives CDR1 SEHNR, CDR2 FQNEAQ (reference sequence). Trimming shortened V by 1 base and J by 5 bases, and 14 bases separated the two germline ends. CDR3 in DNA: TGTGCCAGCAGCTTAGGGGTAGCTCCTTCTGAGACCCAGTACTTC. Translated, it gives CASSLGVAPSETQYF.

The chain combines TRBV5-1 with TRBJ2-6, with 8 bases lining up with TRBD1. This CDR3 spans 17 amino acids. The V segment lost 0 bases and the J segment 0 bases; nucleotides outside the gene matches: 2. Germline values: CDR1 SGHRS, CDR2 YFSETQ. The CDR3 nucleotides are TGCGCCAGCAGCTTGGACAGGGGGAACTCTGGGGCCAACGTCCTGACTTTC. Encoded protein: CASSLDRGNSGANVLTF.

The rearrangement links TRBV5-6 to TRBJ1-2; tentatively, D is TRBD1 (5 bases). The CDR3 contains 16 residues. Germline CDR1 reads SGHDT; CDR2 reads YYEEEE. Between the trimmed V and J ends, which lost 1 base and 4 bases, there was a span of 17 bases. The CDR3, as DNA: TGTGCCAGCAGCTTGTCTACAATCAGGGAACTCTATGGCTACACCTTC. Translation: CASSLSTIRELYGYTF.

The CDR3 coding sequence is TGTGCCAGCAGCTCGGACCGTTTTTTAACACTGAGCTCTGGAAACACCATATATTTT. Its translation is CASSSDRFLTLSSGNTIYF. The rearrangement joins TRBV5-6 to TRBJ1-3; unclear D gene. The CDR3 extends over 19 amino acids. The ends were cut back, 3 bases at V and 0 bases at J, with 22 bases in the middle. Germline CDR1 SGHDT, CDR2 YYEEEE.